This T cell receptor beta chain was retrieved from a study of cytomegalovirus exposure and HLA in healthy donors (dated by TCRdb to about 2017). Regarding the study in general: According to an earlier analysis of 587 of the donors, some 180 million T cells yielded roughly 100 million unique TCR beta sequences and about 300 Gb of sequence data. An early release that covered about 640 HLA-typed donors contained about 300 gigabases of sequencing data and tens of millions of unique TCR sequences. The genetic ancestry cluster associated with self-reported Caucasian donors included 70% to 85% of the 350 to 500 genotyped donors. The aim of the study was to test whether cataloging public T cell receptors could identify signatures of past pathogen exposure. Using immunosequencing, the study profiled T cell repertoires from roughly 650 subjects and related those repertoires to cytomegalovirus serostatus. Along with the approximately 650-subject first cohort, a separate validation cohort of around 110 different subjects was used. To predict cytomegalovirus infection status, the study brought together high-throughput TCR immunosequencing, statistical association of individual TCRs with disease status, and machine learning. A later analysis re-examined previously published TCR beta repertoires from roughly 650 donors and added high-resolution HLA genotyping to investigate patterns of TCR occurrence. Rather than using new phenotypic data, the later analysis identified candidate immune exposures from TCR beta sequences and from how often those sequences occurred across donors. An earlier analysis of around 580 of the donors used high-throughput TCR beta sequencing to judge whether each TCR beta V gene segment behaved as functional or pseudogenic. Donor age, sex, ethnicity and CMV serostatus were compiled together with the repertoire data. A later genetic analysis used genome-wide SNP genotypes for about 55% of the 666 donors, treating that subset as a discovery cohort. All discovery cohort repertoires had been generated using a single sequencing platform. HLA typing included class I and class II loci at four-digit resolution. Typing coverage varied by locus: roughly 629-640 donors for A, B, C, DRB1 and DQB1; roughly 500 for DQA1; approximately 570 for DPA1; around 490 for DPB1. Because of strong linkage in the cohort, a few DR-DQ haplotypes were treated as single units for association and clustering. On average, around 230,000 unique TCR beta nucleotide sequences were sequenced per donor among a few hundred genotyped donors of the cohort, with about 17% of those sequences being non-productive. Results the study describes overall, beyond this receptor: The cohort was sequenced for TCR beta chains only, and without alpha or paired-chain data the features that could be detected were limited. In a later genetic analysis, fewer N-insertions in productive TCRs were reported among donors in an Asian-associated ancestry cluster than the roughly 640-donor mean. About 17 rarely observed V segments, including chromosome 9 orphons, were excluded from the earlier analysis of several hundred of the donors because counts were too low. Correlated functional status among segregating V segments might reflect linkage disequilibrium, but an unknown experimental factor could not be ruled out. Several of the top co-occurrence clusters appeared to be linked to parvovirus B19, influenza, CMV and Epstein-Barr virus, according to a later analysis. At a false discovery rate of 0.05, a later analysis linked about 16,000 TCR beta sequences to specific HLA alleles. The authors suggested that the approach could potentially be generalized to other disease states and immunological phenotypes. Most CMV-associated TCR beta chains appeared to be HLA-restricted in a later analysis, and the HLA associations seemed to be driven largely by CMV exposure. Presence/absence analyses assumed roughly uniform sequencing depth across donors, an assumption that may not hold. In vitro tests confirmed that three of the cytomegalovirus-associated TCR beta chains recognize cytomegalovirus antigens. An earlier analysis of approximately 530 of the donors showed that most TCR beta V segments appeared in productive rearrangements either about 87% or about 30% of the time, which broadly matched IMGT annotations. Some IMGT-functional V segments, including TRBV6-2 and TRBV6-3, could not be distinguished by the 87-base-pair reads and were therefore excluded. The study gave a list of some 150 TCR beta chains associated with cytomegalovirus. When HLA alleles, especially DR and DQ, strongly co-occurred, TCR associations were difficult to assign to individual alleles. A cluster of highly shared sequence variants was judged likely to be a technical artifact of the sequencing pipeline. Immune exposure information for the cohort was limited to CMV serostatus. Because some donors lacked HLA typing at each locus, the association tests relied only on the typed subset. An association between a missense DCLRE1C variant and V-gene and J-gene trimming of TCR beta chains was found in a later genetic analysis and replicated in an independent cohort. In both the original and validation cohorts, the classifier was reported to diagnose cytomegalovirus status with high specificity and sensitivity. A further reported finding was that TCR beta sequences accurately predicted the HLA-A and HLA-B alleles for most subjects in the first cohort. In a later analysis, HLA-associated TCR beta chains were found to be more clonally expanded and to have lower generation probabilities than equally common non-associated chains. Across donors, most TCR sequences were observed very rarely, whereas some public TCRs were present in many individuals. A later analysis found that TCR association rates varied across HLA loci, with DRB1 alleles showing the most associated TCRs and HLA-C alleles the fewest.

Libraries were constructed by the immunoSEQ multiplex PCR assay. The multiplex PCR relied on a mix of 60 forward primers for TCR Vbeta segments and 13 reverse primers for TCR Jbeta segments. The CDR3 region of rearranged TCR beta genes was amplified from genomic DNA with a multiplex PCR assay. Amplified TCR beta libraries were sequenced as 87-base-pair reads on the Illumina HiSeq System. The study's own analysis went as follows. In a later analysis, approximately 74 million unique TCR beta chains were counted across the 690 or so repertoires, and roughly 10 million of these chains were shared by at least two donors. To remove PCR and sequencing errors, raw reads were error-corrected and collapsed into unique sequences using a nearest-neighbor algorithm that merged closely related sequences. CDR3 sequences were aligned to IMGT reference sequences to assign V, D and J gene segments. For a sequence to be retained, at least a six-nucleotide match to both a V gene segment and a J gene segment was required. Rearrangements were classified as productive when the CDR3 lacked stop codons and remained in frame with V and J, and all other rearrangements were classified as non-productive. Following IMGT convention, CDR3 was defined as the stretch from the second conserved V-encoded cysteine to the conserved J-encoded phenylalanine. The earlier analysis of about 530 of the donors excluded any sequence lacking an unambiguous match to a single V gene segment. In an earlier analysis of approximately 590 of the donors, a V segment was called functional when productive rearrangements were above 56.7%, and segregating when the standard deviation between donors exceeded 5%. A statistical classification framework was built to diagnose cytomegalovirus status from the catalog of TCR beta chain sequences. In a later analysis, V and J genes were assigned by comparing TCR nucleotide sequences against IMGT/GENE-DB human TR gene sequences. The TCRdist pipeline was used in a later analysis to assign CDR3 sequences and most-parsimonious VDJ recombination scenarios. In a later analysis, each TCR beta chain was defined by its CDR3 amino acid sequence together with its V-gene family, and reads without a unique V-gene family were excluded. As a way to deal with suspected cross-contamination and a sequencing artifact, a later analysis dropped hundreds of nucleotide sequences that were highly shared and had low generation probability. For each public chain, a later analysis derived a clonal expansion index from normalized ranks of inferred template counts within each repertoire. In a later analysis, generation probabilities were computed using a VDJ recombination model fitted to out-of-frame rearrangements, and the results were checked against IGoR. In a later analysis, hypergeometric tests were used to score TCR-TCR, TCR-HLA and TCR-CMV co-occurrence, with a repertoire-size bias correction applied to TCR pairs. A later analysis estimated false discovery rates by permuting HLA or CMV assignments 20 times. In a later analysis, co-occurring TCRs were grouped with DBSCAN, and TCRdist sequence similarity was added when clustering was performed within HLA-allele-positive subsets. Co-occurrence clustering excluded repertoires with fewer than 30,000 or more than 120,000 public chains, plus five with anomalous nucleotide sharing. TCRdb holds this immuneACCESS table with in-frame rearrangements only. Some clones are missing; in checked studies, unresolved V genes explain under half, and the rest has no known cause. The V and J calls and clone size come from that table; D and trimming were worked out from the DNA. The sample has fewer than 200,000 clones on record, over 80% of them singletons. The ten largest clones add up to 1.9% of the sample.

In regard to this clone: Its antigen has not been determined. The junction does not match germline at one end; this may be a read error.

CDR1 and CDR2 are read off the germline V gene (reference sequence) as PRHDT and FYEKMQ. Including the terminal cysteine and phenylalanine, the CDR3 comprises 14 residues. Just CDR3 DNA is preserved here, 42 bases in frame from base 1. The cohort consisted of 650 to 850 healthy bone marrow donors. Cohort members were all nominally healthy when sampled, although unrecorded immune exposures were likely present. CMV serostatus was recorded as positive for some 300 and negative for 352 of the 666 cohort members, whereas no CMV serostatus was recorded for the donor in question. A peripheral blood sample was provided by each donor, and peripheral blood mononuclear cells were used for TCR beta sequencing. Genomic DNA was extracted from the blood cell samples with the Qiagen DNeasy Blood Extraction Kit.

The sequencing input was PBMCs. The chain is made from TRBV13 and TRBJ2-1, with 9 central nucleotides matching TRBD1. The TCR was taken from a human donor in good health. This receptor has the CDR3 CAGSPGTGINEQFF. The nucleotides read TGTGCCGGCAGCCCCGGGACAGGGATCAATGAGCAGTTCTTC. The full variable domain, with segments outside the CDR3 supplied by the reference TRBV13 and TRBJ2-1 proteins, appears as AAGVIQSPRHLIKEKRETATLKCYPIPRHDTVYWYQQGPGQDPQFLISFYEKMQSDKGSIPDRFSAQQFSDYHSELNMSSLELGDSALYFCAGSPGTGINEQFFGPGTRLTVL.